This T cell receptor beta chain was captured by sequencing in a study of cytomegalovirus exposure and HLA in healthy donors. The CDR3 extends over 14 amino acids. Trimming shortened V by 5 bases and J by 1 base, and 6 bases separated the two germline ends. The germline CDR1 and CDR2 sequences are SGHAT and FQNNGV. PCR primers comprised 60 Vbeta and 13 Jbeta primers. Sequenced by immunoSEQ multiplex PCR; TCRdb stores in-frame clones only, minus some. The sample records 100,000 to 150,000 clones, 72% being singletons. This clonotype originated in a man between 25 and 39 years old in good health and CMV-seronegative. The source material was PBMCs. The chain recombines TRBV11-2 with TRBJ2-6; no firm D call. CDR3 residues: CASSTVSGANVLTF. The DNA of the CDR3 is TGTGCCAGCAGCACTGTTTCTGGGGCCAACGTCCTGACTTTC. Looking up the rest from reference TRBV11-2 and TRBJ2-6 gives the full variable domain: EAGVAQSPRYKIIEKRQSVAFWCNPISGHATLYWYQQILGQGPKLLIQFQNNGVVDDSQLPKDRFSAERLKGVDSTLKIQPAKLEDSAVYLCASSTVSGANVLTFGAGSRLTVL.